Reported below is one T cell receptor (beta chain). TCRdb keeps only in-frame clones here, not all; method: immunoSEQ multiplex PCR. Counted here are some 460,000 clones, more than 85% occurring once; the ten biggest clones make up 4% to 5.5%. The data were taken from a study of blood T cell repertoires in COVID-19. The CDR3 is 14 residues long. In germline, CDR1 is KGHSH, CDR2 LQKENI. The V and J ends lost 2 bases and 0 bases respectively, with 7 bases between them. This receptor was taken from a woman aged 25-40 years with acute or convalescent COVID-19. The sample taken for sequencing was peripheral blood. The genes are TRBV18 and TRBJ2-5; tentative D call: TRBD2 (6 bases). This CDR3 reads CASSPRLDQETQYF. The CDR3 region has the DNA TGTGCCAGCTCACCAAGACTAGACCAAGAGACCCAGTACTTC.